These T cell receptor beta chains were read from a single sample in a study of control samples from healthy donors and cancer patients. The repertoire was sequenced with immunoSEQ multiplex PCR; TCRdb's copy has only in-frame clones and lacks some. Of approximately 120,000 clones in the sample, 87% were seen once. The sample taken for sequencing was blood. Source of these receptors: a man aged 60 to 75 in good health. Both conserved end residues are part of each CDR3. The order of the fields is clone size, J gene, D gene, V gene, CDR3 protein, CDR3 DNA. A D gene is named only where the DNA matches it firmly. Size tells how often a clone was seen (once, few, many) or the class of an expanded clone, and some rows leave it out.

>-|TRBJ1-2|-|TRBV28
CASTAAARGYGYTF
TGTGCCAGCACCGCCGCGGCGCGAGGCTATGGCTACACCTTC
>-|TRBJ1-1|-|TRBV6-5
CASTPAGHTEAFF
TGTGCCAGCACCCCCGCAGGGCACACTGAAGCTTTCTTT
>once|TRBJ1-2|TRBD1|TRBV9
CASSAGQGRYGYTF
TGTGCCAGCAGCGCGGGACAGGGGAGGTATGGCTACACCTTC
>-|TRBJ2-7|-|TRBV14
CASSQDAALPTYEQYF
TGTGCCAGCAGCCAAGATGCGGCGCTACCGACCTACGAGCAGTACTTC
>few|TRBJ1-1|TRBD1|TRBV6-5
CASSYGGGSWNTEAFF
TGTGCCAGCAGTTACGGAGGGGGCTCCTGGAACACTGAAGCTTTCTTT
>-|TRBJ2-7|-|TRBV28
CASSPGTNVPYEQYF
TGTGCCAGCAGTCCCGGGACAAACGTCCCCTACGAGCAGTACTTC
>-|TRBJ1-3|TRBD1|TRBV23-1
CASSQSIGQGLNTIYF
TGCGCCAGCAGTCAATCGATAGGACAGGGTCTTAACACCATATATTTT
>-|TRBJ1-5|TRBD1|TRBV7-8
CASSRDRVSNQPQHF
TGTGCCAGCAGCCGGGACAGGGTTAGCAATCAGCCCCAGCATTTT
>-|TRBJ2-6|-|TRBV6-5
CASSYGGLGANVLTF
TGTGCCAGCAGTTACGGGGGCCTTGGGGCCAACGTCCTGACTTTC
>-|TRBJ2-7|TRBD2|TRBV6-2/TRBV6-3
CASSYGTSSYEQYF
TGTGCCAGCAGTTACGGGACTAGTTCCTACGAGCAGTACTTC